A single sample is the source of the 23 T cell receptor beta chains below, sequenced in a study of cytomegalovirus exposure and HLA in healthy donors. Use of 60 Vbeta and 13 Jbeta primers characterized the PCR. Some clones are missing from TCRdb's copy, which holds only in-frame ones; the method was immunoSEQ multiplex PCR. The sample records about 170,000 clones, around 84% being singletons. Specimen: PBMCs. Receptor source: a man younger than 45 in good health and CMV-seropositive.

The chain couples TRBV4-1 to TRBJ2-7, with TRBD2 matching over 14 bases. CDR1 and CDR2 from the germline V gene are MGHRA and YSYEKL. The CDR3 spans 17 residues. Trimming removed 5 bases from V and 5 bases from J; junction bases left unmatched: 11. As DNA, the CDR3 is TGCGCCAGCAGCTCTCCCGGGACTAGCGGGAGAGAGGACGAGCAGTACTTC. Protein: CASSSPGTSGREDEQYF.

The chain has TRBV19 and TRBJ2-1, with 9 bases aligning to TRBD2. Trimming removed 5 bases from V and 7 bases from J; junction bases left unmatched: 12. Germline assignment: CDR1 LNHDA and CDR2 SQIVND (reference sequence). The CDR3 consists of 16 residues. The CDR3, as DNA: TGTGCCAGTAGTCACTTCCCGGGACTAGCCGAGAATGAGCAGTTCTTC. Its translation is CASSHFPGLAENEQFF.

The chain is built from TRBV5-5 and TRBJ1-5; D is unclear. V was clipped by 5 bases and J by 2 bases, with 8 bases between them. Looked up from germline, CDR1 is SGHKS and CDR2 is YYEKEE (reference sequence). The CDR3 extends over 13 amino acids. The CDR3 DNA reads as TGTGCCAGCAGTCCGGTGGGCAATCAGCCCCAGCATTTT. Its translation: CASSPVGNQPQHF.

V is TRBV5-4 and J is TRBJ2-3; tentatively, D is TRBD2 (6 bases). The length of the CDR3 is 14 residues. The germline V gene encodes CDR1 SGHNT and CDR2 YYREEE (reference sequence). Trimming removed 4 bases at V and 2 bases at J, with 11 bases between. The CDR3 DNA follows: TGTGCCAGCAGCCCTGGCGGGATCACAGATACGCAGTATTTT. It yields the protein CASSPGGITDTQYF.

J is TRBJ2-7 and V is TRBV4-2, with 8 nucleotides matching TRBD1. V shed 0 bases, J shed 4 bases, and the junction held 11 bases outside the gene matches. Germline V gene lookup returns CDR1 LGHNA and CDR2 YNFKEQ. The CDR3 extends over 17 amino acids. CDR3 loop: CASSQDSWAGGGYEQYF. The CDR3 DNA follows: TGTGCCAGCAGCCAAGATTCATGGGCAGGGGGCGGATACGAGCAGTACTTC.

The V call is TRBV11-1, the J call TRBJ1-4; D gene uncertain. Germline lookup yields CDR1 SGHAT and CDR2 FQDESV (reference sequence). This CDR3 region has 14 residues. The ends were cut back, 2 bases at V and 8 bases at J, with 12 bases in the middle. The CDR3 is CASSLRPTGEKLFF. The CDR3 DNA reads TGTGCCAGCAGCTTAAGACCCACGGGGGAAAAACTGTTTTTT.

V is TRBV27 and J is TRBJ2-3; unclear D gene. CDR3 length equals 14 residues. V lost 2 bases and J lost 2, with 8 bases in between. Germline V lookup: CDR1 MNHEY, CDR2 SMNVEV (reference sequence). The CDR3 nucleotides read TGTGCCAGCAGTTTAGGAGCGTACACAGATACGCAGTATTTT. As protein: CASSLGAYTDTQYF.

The chain uses TRBV2 and TRBJ2-1; 13 bases match TRBD2. The germline V gene has CDR1 SNHLY and CDR2 FYNNEI. Trimming at V came to 3 bases and at J to 9 bases, leaving 8 bases not matched to a gene. The CDR3 sequence is 16 residues long. The DNA for the CDR3 is TGTGCCAGCAGTGACCGGACTAGCGGGAGTTGGGGTGAGCAGTTCTTC. Amino acids: CASSDRTSGSWGEQFF.

The CDR3 DNA reads as TGTGCCGCAAGGGGCCCTAGCACAGATACGCAGTATTTT. It is translated as CAARGPSTDTQYF. The rearrangement uses TRBV6-5 and TRBJ2-3, with D perhaps TRBD1 (5 bases). The germline gives CDR1 MNHEY, CDR2 SVGAGI. The CDR3 is 13 amino acids. Between the trimmed V and J ends, which lost 11 bases and 0 bases, there was a span of 12 bases.

This chain uses TRBV5-1 with TRBJ2-3; possibly TRBD2 for D (5 bases). The CDR3 is 16 residues long. The germline V and J ends were trimmed by 0 bases and 5 bases, with 16 bases remaining between them. Germline-derived CDR1 and CDR2 are SGHRS and YFSETQ. The CDR3 nucleotides are TGCGCCAGCAGCTTGGCCGGCGGAGGACGGGTAGATACGCAGTATTTT. Translation: CASSLAGGGRVDTQYF.

The chain has TRBV13 and TRBJ2-1; tentatively, D is TRBD2 (5 bases). V was clipped by 1 base and J by 7 bases, with 23 bases between them. Germline values: CDR1 PRHDT, CDR2 FYEKMQ (reference sequence). This CDR3 comprises 18 residues. CDR3 protein: CASSLEGGRWTSLNEQFF. In DNA form, the CDR3 reads TGTGCCAGCAGCTTAGAAGGCGGTCGGTGGACTTCCTTAAATGAGCAGTTCTTC.

The chain recombines TRBV27 with TRBJ2-3; D gene ambiguous. The length of the CDR3 is 12 residues. Trimming left V 2 bases short and J 4 bases short, with 4 bases between. CDR1 is MNHEY, CDR2 SMNVEV, per germline (reference sequence). The CDR3 sequence: CASSLRADTQYF. Here the CDR3 DNA reads TGTGCCAGCAGTTTACGGGCAGATACGCAGTATTTT.

V usage is TRBV7-2 and J usage is TRBJ1-2; 9 positions match TRBD1. This CDR3 contains 15 residues. Trimming removed 4 bases from V and 4 bases from J; junction bases left unmatched: 7. Germline-derived CDR1 and CDR2 are SGHTA and FQGNSA. CDR3 bases: TGTGCCAGCAGCTCGCCGGGACAGGGCACCTATGGCTACACCTTC. Protein: CASSSPGQGTYGYTF.

In DNA form, the CDR3 reads TGTGCCAGCAGCCCCGCAGGGAAATGGACCCAGTACTTC. Translating it yields CASSPAGKWTQYF. The chain joins TRBV5-4 to TRBJ2-5; perhaps TRBD1 as D (5 bases). Trimming took off 4 bases at V and 7 bases at J, with 14 bases between the two ends. The germline V gene has CDR1 SGHNT and CDR2 YYREEE (reference sequence). CDR3 length equals 13 residues.

The rearrangement joins TRBV5-1 to TRBJ2-1; 13 bases fit TRBD2. The CDR3 is 17 amino acids. Germline assignment: CDR1 SGHRS and CDR2 YFSETQ. J lost 3 bases, V lost 2 bases, and 5 bases had no gene match. CDR3 region: CASSFTGLAGVYNEQFF. The CDR3 DNA reads as TGCGCCAGCAGCTTTACCGGACTAGCGGGAGTCTACAATGAGCAGTTCTTC. The full variable domain, completed using reference TRBV5-1 and TRBJ2-1, is KAGVTQTPRYLIKTRGQQVTLSCSPISGHRSVSWYQQTPGQGLQFLFEYFSETQRNKGNFPGRFSGRQFSNSRSEMNVSTLELGDSALYLCASSFTGLAGVYNEQFFGPGTRLTVL.

The J gene is TRBJ2-6, the V gene TRBV18; D is ambiguous. The CDR3 is made up of 16 amino acids. V lost 6 bases and J 0 bases, leaving 12 bases between the germline ends. Per the germline V gene, CDR1 is KGHSH and CDR2 is LQKENI. The CDR3 DNA is TGTGCCAGCTCGGCGATCGCTAGCTCTGGGGCCAACGTCCTGACTTTC. Residues: CASSAIASSGANVLTF.

The CDR3 nucleotides are TGTGCCAGCAGCGTAGACAGCTCTGGAAACACCATATATTTT. Translated: CASSVDSSGNTIYF. J is TRBJ1-3 and V is TRBV9; D gene unclear. This CDR3 is 14 amino acids long. The germline V gene encodes CDR1 SGDLS and CDR2 YYNGEE. The V end was cut by 0 bases, the J end by 0 bases, with 4 bases between.

For the CDR3, the DNA is TGTGCCTGGAGTACCGACAGTTACACTGAAGCTTTCTTT. Protein sequence: CAWSTDSYTEAFF. This chain uses TRBV30 with TRBJ1-1, with D perhaps TRBD1 (5 bases). V lost 2 bases to trimming and J lost 3 bases, with 10 bases between them. CDR1 is GTSNPN, CDR2 SVGIG, per germline (reference sequence). The CDR3 covers 13 residues.

This clone was recorded once. The chain is built from TRBV5-1 and TRBJ2-5, with 11 bases that match TRBD1. This CDR3 spans 15 amino acids. J was trimmed by 5 bases and V by 0 bases; bases with no gene match: 3. The germline CDR1 and CDR2 sequences are SGHRS and YFSETQ. This CDR3 reads CASSLGTGGWETQYF. The DNA for the CDR3 is TGCGCCAGCAGCTTGGGGACAGGGGGCTGGGAGACCCAGTACTTC.

The chain combines TRBV30 with TRBJ1-6; TRBD1 might be the D (6 bases). The germline gives CDR1 GTSNPN, CDR2 SVGIG (reference sequence). The CDR3 length is 15 residues. The V and J ends lost 5 bases and 0 bases respectively, with 11 bases between them. CDR3 sequence (DNA): TGTGCCTGGGAAACAGGGAGCTCCTATAATTCACCCCTCCACTTT. Translated, it gives CAWETGSSYNSPLHF.

The chain links TRBV11-2 to TRBJ1-2, with a tentative D call TRBD1 (5 bases). The germline V gene encodes CDR1 SGHAT and CDR2 FQNNGV. The germline V and J ends were trimmed by 3 bases and 0 bases, with 11 bases remaining between them. The CDR3 is 15 residues long. CDR3 DNA: TGTGCCAGCAGCTTGGGACTGTTAACTAACTATGGCTACACCTTC. This encodes CASSLGLLTNYGYTF.

This sequence joins TRBV4-3 and TRBJ2-3, with D perhaps matching TRBD1 (6 bases). Trimming shortened V by 2 bases and J by 7 bases, and 13 bases separated the two germline ends. Germline V lookup: CDR1 LGHNA, CDR2 YSLEER. The CDR3 extends over 14 amino acids. The DNA for the CDR3 is TGCGCCAGCAGCCAAACCAGGACAGTTAATACGCAGTATTTT. This sequence encodes CASSQTRTVNTQYF.

This clone was seen a handful of times. The chain employs TRBV30 and TRBJ1-1; D remains ambiguous. V was trimmed by 4 bases and J by 7 bases, leaving 16 bases between them. This CDR3 has 13 residues. The V gene's germline CDR1 is GTSNPN and CDR2 SVGIG (reference sequence). The CDR3 is CAWTTDPYNEAFF. The DNA of the CDR3 is TGTGCCTGGACAACAGATCCTTACAATGAAGCTTTCTTT.